What follows are 26 T cell receptor beta chains derived from one specimen sequenced in a study of blood T cell repertoires in COVID-19 (dated by TCRdb to 2020 to 2021). The library came from the immunoSEQ multiplex PCR assay. The source is immuneACCESS, and TCRdb retained only in-frame sequences with V and J called. Part of the clones is not carried over; for the studies checked, unresolved V genes explain less than half of this, and the remainder is unexplained. Present in this sample are about 140,000 clones, roughly 84% of which were seen just once. Around 8.4% of the sample goes to the ten largest clones. Input material: peripheral blood. Source of these receptors: a woman between 55 and 75 years old with acute or convalescent COVID-19.

V gene TRBV24-1 combines with J gene TRBJ2-7; 7 nucleotides line up with TRBD1. With V trimmed by 8 bases and J by 5 bases, 8 bases remained unmatched. CDR1 KGHDR and CDR2 SFDVKD come from the germline V gene. There are 13 residues in the CDR3. In DNA, the CDR3 is TGTGCCACCAAAATCGACAGGGACAACGAGCAGTACTTC. Amino acids: CATKIDRDNEQYF.

This sequence joins TRBV19 and TRBJ2-4, with TRBD2 matching 9 bases. Germline V CDR1 and CDR2: LNHDA, SQIVND (reference sequence). CDR3 length: 15 residues. V dropped 5 bases and J dropped 4; count of bases not matched to a gene: 6. CDR3 DNA sequence: TGTGCCAGTAGTGGGTACAGCGGGGGGAAAAACATTCAGTACTTC. Its translation: CASSGYSGGKNIQYF.

The gene calls are TRBV19 and TRBJ2-1; 8 bases line up with TRBD2. J lost 3 bases, V lost 3 bases, and 13 bases had no gene match. The CDR3 has 18 amino acids. Looked up from germline, CDR1 is LNHDA and CDR2 is SQIVND (reference sequence). The CDR3 region has the DNA TGTGCCAGTAGTATCCTCCTCCAGCGGGGGACCTTCTACAATGAGCAGTTCTTC. Translation gives CASSILLQRGTFYNEQFF.

The chain links TRBV9 to TRBJ2-5, with D unresolved. CDR1 SGDLS and CDR2 YYNGEE come from the germline V gene. The CDR3 runs 14 residues. The V end was cut by 0 bases, the J end by 10 bases, with 16 bases between. CDR3 sequence: CASSVETSREGQYF. The CDR3 coding sequence is TGTGCCAGCAGCGTAGAGACTTCAAGAGAAGGCCAGTACTTC.

This chain links TRBV5-5 with TRBJ2-7; D is uncertain. Trimming shortened V by 5 bases and J by 2 bases, and 14 bases separated the two germline ends. This CDR3 has 14 residues. Germline values: CDR1 SGHKS, CDR2 YYEKEE (reference sequence). CDR3 protein: CASSPDSATYEQYF. CDR3 coding DNA: TGTGCCAGCAGTCCCGACTCGGCGACCTACGAGCAGTACTTC.

The chain combines TRBV27 with TRBJ2-7; 8 bases line up with TRBD2. Germline V gene data show CDR1 as MNHEY and CDR2 as SMNVEV (reference sequence). Trimming at V came to 3 bases and at J to 3 bases, leaving 4 bases not matched to a gene. There are 14 residues in the CDR3. The chain's CDR3 is CASSFREGNYEQYF. As DNA, the CDR3 is TGTGCCAGCAGTTTCCGGGAGGGAAACTACGAGCAGTACTTC.

The rearrangement uses TRBV24-1 and TRBJ2-7, with 7 nucleotides matching TRBD2. Germline loops: CDR1 KGHDR, CDR2 SFDVKD. The CDR3 totals 14 residues. J was trimmed by 7 bases and V by 4 bases; bases with no gene match: 9. CDR3 in amino acids: CATSDPDRGVEQYF. The CDR3 DNA follows: TGTGCCACCAGTGACCCCGACCGGGGGGTTGAGCAGTACTTC.

The chain recombines TRBV24-1 with TRBJ2-3; D uncertain. Trimming took 1 base from V and 1 from J, leaving 5 bases between them. The CDR3 contains 14 residues. Germline values: CDR1 KGHDR, CDR2 SFDVKD. CDR3 sequence reads: CATSDLTGTDTQYF. The DNA of the CDR3 is TGTGCCACCAGTGATTTAACAGGCACAGATACGCAGTATTTT.

CDR3 protein: CASGSRRDRNTDTQYF. The CDR3 DNA reads as TGTGCTAGTGGTTCCCGCCGGGACAGAAACACAGATACGCAGTATTTT. The rearrangement links TRBV12-5 to TRBJ2-3, with 7 bases fitting TRBD1. Germline CDR1 reads LGHNT; CDR2 reads FRNRAP. V lost 4 bases, J lost 2 bases, and 9 bases stayed unmatched. This CDR3 is built from 16 residues.

The chain combines TRBV28 with TRBJ2-3, with D perhaps matching TRBD1 (5 bases). V was trimmed by 5 bases and J by 5 bases, leaving 20 bases between them. The germline V gene has CDR1 MDHEN and CDR2 SYDVKM. The CDR3 consists of 16 residues. CDR3 residues: CASSHTTVWGGDTQYF. CDR3 DNA: TGTGCCAGCAGTCATACGACAGTGTGGGGTGGAGATACGCAGTATTTT.

J is TRBJ2-7 and V is TRBV5-8; the match to TRBD1 covers 10 bases. The CDR3 is made up of 15 amino acids. Losses at the gene ends were 2 bases for V and 0 bases for J; bases not matched to a gene: 2. Germline CDR1 SGHTS, CDR2 YDEGEE. CDR3 DNA sequence: TGTGCCAGCAGCTTAGGACAGGGGGTCTCCTACGAGCAGTACTTC. It codes for CASSLGQGVSYEQYF.

The chain has TRBV7-2 and TRBJ1-1; 7 bases are shared with TRBD1. The germline V gene encodes CDR1 SGHTA and CDR2 FQGNSA. There are 15 residues in the CDR3. With V trimmed by 5 bases and J by 3 bases, 9 bases remained unmatched. CDR3: CASSPQGGGYTEAFF. The CDR3 coding sequence is TGTGCCAGCAGCCCCCAGGGGGGTGGTTACACTGAAGCTTTCTTT.

The chain joins TRBV7-3 to TRBJ2-1; perhaps TRBD2 as D (5 bases). Trimming pared 5 bases from V and 8 bases from J, leaving 19 bases between. The CDR3 is 15 amino acids. In germline, CDR1 is SGHTA, CDR2 FQGTGA. DNA for the CDR3: TGTGCCAGCAGCCCCAGCTGGACTCGCGAGGATGAGCAGTTCTTC. It yields the protein CASSPSWTREDEQFF.

V usage is TRBV6-5 and J usage is TRBJ1-5, with 10 bases that match TRBD1. In germline, CDR1 is MNHEY, CDR2 SVGAGI. This CDR3 region has 13 residues. The junction had 1 base not matched to a gene; V was cut back by 8 bases and J by 3 bases. CDR3 sequence reads: CASGQGVNQPQHF. The DNA of the CDR3 is TGTGCCAGCGGACAGGGGGTCAATCAGCCCCAGCATTTT.

The chain couples TRBV6-5 to TRBJ2-3, with 8 positions matching TRBD1. CDR3 length equals 15 residues. V gave up 7 bases and J gave up 4 bases; unmatched junction bases: 10. The germline gives CDR1 MNHEY, CDR2 SVGAGI. CDR3 bases: TGTGCCAGCACCTACAGGGGGGAGTTAGCAGATACGCAGTATTTT. Protein: CASTYRGELADTQYF.

The V and J genes are TRBV9 and TRBJ1-5; weak D call: TRBD1 (5 bases). V lost 1 base, J lost 3 bases, and 11 bases lay in between. The CDR3 is 15 residues long. Germline CDR1 SGDLS, CDR2 YYNGEE. CDR3 sequence (DNA): TGTGCCAGCAGCGTAAGTGGGGCCTTCAATCAGCCCCAGCATTTT. Amino acid sequence: CASSVSGAFNQPQHF. Variable domain in full (rest from reference TRBV9 and TRBJ1-5): DSGVTQTPKHLITATGQRVTLRCSPRSGDLSVYWYQQSLDQGLQFLIQYYNGEERAKGNILERFSAQQFPDLHSELNLSSLELGDSALYFCASSVSGAFNQPQHFGDGTRLSIL.

CDR3 residues: CATSPVGTGNEQYF. The CDR3 region has the DNA TGTGCCACCAGTCCCGTGGGAACAGGGAACGAGCAGTACTTC. The chain couples TRBV24-1 to TRBJ2-7; weak D call: TRBD1 (6 bases). Germline CDR1 is KGHDR and CDR2 is SFDVKD. V lost 6 bases and J 5 bases, leaving 16 bases between the germline ends. There are 14 residues in the CDR3.

This rearrangement joins TRBV4-2 to TRBJ1-2; no definite D call. CDR1 is LGHNA and CDR2 is YNFKEQ in the germline V gene. V lost 0 bases and J lost 8, with 13 bases in between. The CDR3 extends over 14 amino acids. Written as DNA, the CDR3 is TGTGCCAGCAGCCAAGACGGAGCGCTTGGAGGCTACACCTTC. Protein sequence: CASSQDGALGGYTF.

This clone occurred once. The rearrangement joins TRBV19 to TRBJ2-2, with D unclear. V was shortened by 3 bases and J by 2 bases, with 4 bases between the two germline ends. Germline V gene sequence: CDR1 LNHDA, CDR2 SQIVND (reference sequence). The CDR3 has 13 amino acids. The CDR3 DNA is TGTGCCAGTAGTATCTACAACACCGGGGAGCTGTTTTTT. Its protein is CASSIYNTGELFF.

This chain uses TRBV10-3 with TRBJ2-7; 7 nucleotides line up with TRBD2. V trimming: 6 bases; J trimming: 3 bases; junction bases outside the gene matches: 8. The CDR3 runs 14 residues. Germline CDR1 ENHRY, CDR2 SYGVKD. This CDR3 reads CAISPAGGGYEQYF. CDR3 in DNA: TGTGCCATCAGCCCGGCGGGCGGGGGCTACGAGCAGTACTTC.

This clone was recorded only once. This chain links TRBV7-2 with TRBJ2-3; maybe TRBD2 (7 bases). CDR3 size: 18 residues. The germline CDR1 and CDR2 sequences are SGHTA and FQGNSA. The germline V and J ends were trimmed by 5 bases and 1 base, with 22 bases remaining between them. CDR3 amino acids: CASSPPRWGGARTDTQYF. The CDR3 coding sequence is TGTGCCAGCAGCCCACCTAGGTGGGGGGGGGCCCGCACAGATACGCAGTATTTT.

This clone was detected a few times. The chain carries TRBV28 and TRBJ1-5; 9 positions agree with TRBD1. The length of the CDR3 is 17 residues. CDR1 and CDR2 (germline): MDHEN, SYDVKM. V lost 4 bases, J lost 5 bases, and 12 bases stayed unmatched. The CDR3 DNA reads TGTGCCAGCAGTTCCTCCCGCTGGGACAGGGCCTATCAGCCCCAGCATTTT. Translated, it gives CASSSSRWDRAYQPQHF.

This clone was found a few times. J is TRBJ1-2 and V is TRBV12-3 or TRBV12-4; D is undetermined. With 2 bases removed from V and 8 bases from J, the gap between germline ends came to 6 bases. The CDR3 has 11 residues. The CDR3 here is CASSLPGGYTF. CDR3 DNA: TGTGCCAGCAGTTTACCCGGGGGCTACACCTTC.

This sequence joins TRBV9 and TRBJ2-5; 13 bases are a match to TRBD2. Germline values: CDR1 SGDLS, CDR2 YYNGEE. The CDR3 length is 16 residues. V trimming: 4 bases; J trimming: 5 bases; junction bases outside the gene matches: 8. The CDR3 DNA reads as TGTGCCAGCAGCCTCCGGACTAGCGGGGGAAGGGAGACCCAGTACTTC. Amino acid sequence: CASSLRTSGGRETQYF.

The J gene is TRBJ2-2, the V gene TRBV10-2; 7 positions agree with TRBD2. The germline V gene encodes CDR1 WSHSY and CDR2 SAAADI. V was clipped by 9 bases and J by 1 base; unmatched bases: 8. The CDR3 totals 15 residues. In DNA form, the CDR3 reads TGCGCCAGGACGACTACTAGCGAGAACACCGGGGAGCTGTTTTTT. Its protein is CARTTTSENTGELFF.

This clone was detected only a few times. The chain joins TRBV29-1 to TRBJ1-2; 7 bases line up with TRBD1. The CDR3 spans 13 residues. CDR1 and CDR2 (germline): SQVTM, ANQGSEA. Unmatched junction bases numbered 11, after V lost 7 bases and J lost 6 bases. The CDR3 DNA sequence: TGCAGCGCCTGGGACAGTCTTGACGATGGCTACACCTTC. It specifies CSAWDSLDDGYTF.